These T cell receptor beta chains were read from a single sample in a study of blood T cells in healthy people across ages. MiXCR was run by TCRdb on the 5' RACE reads, yielding one entry per CDR3 protein. The top ten hold around 0.75% of the sample, which has under 1,100,000 distinct CDR3 sequences, approximately 25% seen once. These data also featured in a second study, about T cells of mothers and their children.

The sequencing sample was made of blood. All receptors derive from a girl aged 2 to 9 in good health. Both conserved end residues are part of each CDR3. Where a row states a size, it is once, few, many or the class of an expanded clone; other rows omit it.

J gene: TRBJ1-1; clone size: NA; V gene: TRBV2; CDR3 protein: CASSEPRQRGHTEAFF
J gene: TRBJ1-2; clone size: few; V gene: TRBV20-1; CDR3 protein: CSARDLGAGGYTF
J gene: TRBJ1-1; clone size: NA; V gene: TRBV6-5; CDR3 protein: CASSYVSGEAFF
J gene: TRBJ1-4; clone size: NA; V gene: TRBV15; CDR3 protein: CATSRGPAVNEKLFF
J gene: TRBJ1-2; clone size: NA; V gene: TRBV3-1; CDR3 protein: CASSLQGRFPLYGYTF
J gene: TRBJ2-6; clone size: NA; V gene: TRBV7-3; CDR3 protein: CASSAMGTSGASGANVLTF
J gene: TRBJ2-7; clone size: NA; V gene: TRBV7-9; CDR3 protein: CASSLEGPRRYEQYF
J gene: TRBJ1-2; clone size: few; V gene: TRBV29-1; CDR3 protein: CSVAVGDPNYGYTF
J gene: TRBJ2-1; clone size: NA; V gene: TRBV6-1; CDR3 protein: CASSPRGWGLTYNEQSF
J gene: TRBJ2-1; clone size: NA; V gene: TRBV27; CDR3 protein: CASSLTSGWISSYNEQFF
J gene: NA; clone size: few; V gene: TRBV29-1; CDR3 protein: CSVATGLALGETQYF
J gene: TRBJ1-4; clone size: NA; V gene: TRBV4-1; CDR3 protein: CASSQVQAVEKLFF
J gene: TRBJ1-2; clone size: few; V gene: TRBV4-1; CDR3 protein: CASEPGQGDYGYTF
J gene: TRBJ2-5; clone size: NA; V gene: TRBV5-1; CDR3 protein: CASSSLRGGAEETQYF
J gene: NA; clone size: few; V gene: TRBV6-6; CDR3 protein: CASSGRSGGKETQYF
J gene: TRBJ1-1; clone size: NA; V gene: TRBV7-6; CDR3 protein: CASSGTGTGEAFF
J gene: TRBJ2-1; clone size: few; V gene: TRBV7-2; CDR3 protein: CASSTLLGPEWDEQFF
J gene: TRBJ2-4; clone size: NA; V gene: TRBV6-5; CDR3 protein: CASSYSKATSNIQYF
J gene: NA; clone size: NA; V gene: TRBV20-1; CDR3 protein: CSASSSTDFYEQFF
J gene: TRBJ2-5; clone size: NA; V gene: TRBV7-2; CDR3 protein: CASSLWAGGIETQYF
J gene: TRBJ2-7; clone size: NA; V gene: TRBV15; CDR3 protein: CATSGVNREQYF
J gene: TRBJ2-1; clone size: few; V gene: TRBV6-5; CDR3 protein: CASTGTGGTYNEQFF
J gene: TRBJ1-2; clone size: NA; V gene: TRBV7-8; CDR3 protein: CASSLARWGSDYGYTF
J gene: TRBJ1-4; clone size: few; V gene: TRBV3-1; CDR3 protein: CASSQDRYKGSTNEKLFF
J gene: TRBJ1-1; clone size: NA; V gene: TRBV20-1; CDR3 protein: CSAVFDREAFF
J gene: NA; clone size: few; V gene: TRBV28; CDR3 protein: CASGQGFSYEQYF
J gene: TRBJ2-7; clone size: few; V gene: TRBV9; CDR3 protein: CASSAVGGYEQYF
J gene: NA; clone size: NA; V gene: TRBV6-5; CDR3 protein: CASSYSRLGRGEQFF